Listed below are T cell receptor beta chains from one sample, sequenced in a study of shared clonotypes between healthy human individuals. The protocol was immunoSEQ multiplex PCR, while the TCRdb copy is restricted to in-frame clones and leaves out a portion. The sample records under 2,500,000 clones, about 94% being singletons. The sequenced material came from naive CD4+ T cells sorted from blood. These receptors came from a man between 18 and 35 years old in good health. Both conserved end residues are part of each CDR3. D genes are given only for firm matches. Size tells how often a clone was seen (once, few, many) or the class of an expanded clone, and some rows leave it out.

j_call v_call clone_size d_call cdr3_nt cdr3_aa
TRBJ2-3 TRBV9 NA NA TGTGCCAGCAGCGTATTGGGGGATACGCAGTATTTT CASSVLGDTQYF
TRBJ2-1 TRBV7-9 NA TRBD2 TGTGCCAGCAGCTCCTGGAGATTTAGCGGGAGCACGGGAAATGAGCAGTTCTTC CASSSWRFSGSTGNEQFF
TRBJ2-2 TRBV9 NA NA TGTGCCAGCAGCGTAGTTAGAGATGCCGGGGAGCTGTTTTTT CASSVVRDAGELFF
TRBJ1-2 TRBV6-4 NA NA TGTGCCAGCAGCCCCTCCGGTGAGATTGCTAACTATGGCTACACCTTC CASSPSGEIANYGYTF
TRBJ2-7 TRBV6-1 NA NA TGTGCCAGCACCCTTGCGGATGAGCAGTACTTC CASTLADEQYF
TRBJ2-3 TRBV7-8 once NA TGTGCCAGCAGCTTAGGGGGCGGGCGAGATACGCAGTATTTT CASSLGGGRDTQYF
TRBJ2-1 TRBV2 NA TRBD2 TGTGCCAGCGGGGAGCGGGAAGATGAGCAGTTCTTC CASGEREDEQFF
TRBJ2-5 TRBV5-1 NA NA TGCGCCAGCAGCTTCGCTTTGCCCACGTCTGAAGAGACCCAGTACTTC CASSFALPTSEETQYF
TRBJ2-1 TRBV5-4 NA TRBD2 TGTGCCAGCAGCTCCGGCGGACTAGCGGGAAGCTCCTACAATGAGCAGTTCTTC CASSSGGLAGSSYNEQFF
TRBJ1-2 TRBV11-1 NA NA TGTGCCAGCAGCTCAGGACAGACCACCTATGGCTACACCTTC CASSSGQTTYGYTF
TRBJ2-1 TRBV5-1 NA TRBD2 TGCGCCAGCAGCCCACAGACTAGCGGGAGTAGTAATGAGCAGTTCTTC CASSPQTSGSSNEQFF
TRBJ1-2 TRBV18 NA NA TGTGCCAGCTCACCGAATTCGCCTACTACTAACTATGGCTACACCTTC CASSPNSPTTNYGYTF
TRBJ1-3 TRBV5-4 NA TRBD1 TGTGCCAGCAGCCCGACAGGGTTAGGAAACACCATATATTTT CASSPTGLGNTIYF
TRBJ1-2 TRBV5-4 NA TRBD1 TGTGCCAGCAGACCACAGGGGGACTATGGCTACACCTTC CASRPQGDYGYTF
TRBJ1-1 TRBV7-2 NA NA TGTGCCAGCAGCTTTTTTACGGGACTCATGAACACTGAAGCTTTCTTT CASSFFTGLMNTEAFF
TRBJ1-1 TRBV30 NA NA TGTGCCTGGACCCCAGGGTGGCAAGGGTACACTGAAGCTTTCTTT CAWTPGWQGYTEAFF
TRBJ2-7 TRBV15 NA NA TGTGCCACCAGCAGAGATCGAGGGTACGAGCAGTACTTC CATSRDRGYEQYF
TRBJ2-1 TRBV28 NA NA TGTGCCAGCAGCCCGTCGGGCTTTTACAATGAGCAGTTCTTC CASSPSGFYNEQFF
TRBJ1-4 TRBV6-5 NA NA TGTGCCAGCAGTTACTCATCGGCCCCAACTAATGAAAAACTGTTTTTT CASSYSSAPTNEKLFF
TRBJ1-1 TRBV6-5 NA NA TGTGCCAGCAGGTCGGGTCTGATAACTGAAGCTTTCTTT CASRSGLITEAFF
TRBJ2-3 TRBV5-1 NA NA TGCGCCAGCAGCTTGACGGGGGCTAGCACAGATACGCAGTATTTT CASSLTGASTDTQYF
TRBJ2-5 TRBV5-1 NA NA TGCGCCAGCAGCCTCGTGGCGGGGAGCCAAGAGACCCAGTACTTC CASSLVAGSQETQYF
TRBJ1-5 TRBV19 NA NA TGTGCCAGTAGTGGGCAGCTCAATCAGCCCCAGCATTTT CASSGQLNQPQHF